This T cell receptor beta chain was sequenced in a study of a mutant IDH1 vaccine in newly diagnosed glioma. About the study: Treated patients were roughly 62% male, roughly 38% female, mean age around 40 years.

V lost 5 bases and J 2 bases, leaving 24 bases between the germline ends. The germline V gene encodes CDR1 SQVTM and CDR2 ANQGSEA. The CDR3 is made up of 18 amino acids. As regards this clone: Antigen specificity is unknown.

As for time point: week 35, safety follow-up. It was 300 ug of mutant IDH1 20-mer peptide that made up each vaccine dose, given with topical imiquimod. The method was immunoSEQ multiplex PCR; TCRdb's version includes in-frame clones alone and lacks a portion of them. The repertoire holds roughly 52,000 clones, with roughly 84% as singletons. The receptor was isolated from a woman aged 18-29 years with glioma. Material: PBMCs, obtained from a glioma patient whose treatment included an IDH1 peptide vaccine. The genes are TRBV29-1 and TRBJ2-2; the D gene could be TRBD1 or TRBD2 (6 bases each). The chain's CDR3 is CSVKGGGHPRPNTGELFF. The CDR3 bases are TGCAGCGTTAAAGGGGGAGGACACCCAAGACCTAACACCGGGGAGCTGTTTTTT.